This T cell receptor (beta chain) was identified in a study of memory CD4+ T cells and cytomegalovirus serostatus. Findings and caveats of the study: About 40% of the roughly 160 known CMV-associated TCRbeta sequences appeared in CD4+ memory. CMV serostatus prediction reached median AUC 0.95, or 0.91 with US-trained model.

Details on this clone: Its cognate antigen is unknown.

The data were produced by immunoSEQ multiplex PCR, yet TCRdb's version contains in-frame clones alone and is incomplete. The repertoire has 25,000 to 30,000 clones, about 78% of them found once; the top ten carry around 0.99%. Single viable CD3+CD4+CD8-CD45RO+ cells were sorted as the memory CD4+ T cells. This CDR3 has 15 residues. After removal of 5 bases from V and 4 bases from J, the junction contained 4 bases not matched to a gene. Germline loops: CDR1 SGHRS, CDR2 YFSETQ. This chain connects TRBV5-1 to TRBJ2-3, with 13 bases aligning to TRBD2. The specimen was memory CD4+ T cells from blood. The receptor's source is an adult in good health and CMV-seronegative. The DNA for the CDR3 is TGCGCCAGCAGTCGGACTAGCGGGAGCGCAGATACGCAGTATTTT. Translating it yields CASSRTSGSADTQYF.